The clone carrying this T cell receptor (beta chain) was seen ten or more times. Its antigen is as yet unknown. The sample originates from a study of response to subunit inactivated influenza vaccine. MiXCR, run by TCRdb on the RT-PCR reads, gives a single entry per CDR3 protein. The sample lists about 780,000 distinct CDR3 sequences, about 18% seen once, with roughly a tenth in the top ten. General study points: Seasonal influenza vaccination, on each occasion, was suggested by the authors to recruit few new T cells.

CDR3 length: 11 residues. V lost 7 bases, J lost 13 bases, and 6 bases stayed unmatched. The receptor was isolated from a man in his forties or fifties who received an inactivated influenza vaccine. The J gene is TRBJ2-1, the V gene TRBV12-3 or TRBV12-4; 8 nucleotides align to TRBD1. The specimen was PBMCs from blood, collected 4 to 6 days after vaccination. CDR3 sequence: CASTTDRVQFF. Here the CDR3 DNA reads TGTGCCAGCACCACGGACAGGGTTCAGTTCTTC.